Below are 10 T cell receptor beta chains sequenced from a single sample in a study of patients and donors after allogeneic stem cell transplantation. TCRdb analysed the RT-PCR reads with MiXCR anew, one entry per CDR3 protein. The sample has about a million distinct CDR3 sequences, more than 15% seen once; the top ten hold 6%. The specimen sequenced was blood, either unsorted or a sorted T cell fraction (not recorded which). These receptors were obtained from a human donor who was either an allogeneic HSCT recipient or a stem cell or donor lymphocyte infusion donor (not recorded which). It is not recorded whose cells these are; they may come from a transplant donor.

This clonotype was seen a handful of times. In nucleotides, the CDR3 is TGTGCCACCAGTGATCCCTCACACTATGGCTACACCTTC. Protein: CATSDPSHYGYTF. The chain is built from TRBV24-1 and TRBJ1-2, with no clear D. The CDR3 covers 13 residues. Germline assignment: CDR1 KGHDR and CDR2 SFDVKD. V lost 3 bases to trimming and J lost 3 bases, with 7 bases between them.

CDR3 sequence: CRPEGGTPYNEQFF. CDR3 DNA sequence: TGCAGGCCAGAGGGGGGGACCCCCTACAATGAGCAGTTCTTC. The chain combines TRBV20-1 with TRBJ2-1, with D possibly TRBD2 on 7 matching bases. The CDR3 extends over 14 amino acids. Germline-derived CDR1 and CDR2 are DFQATT and SNEGSKA (reference sequence).

This clonotype was detected only a few times. The chain couples TRBV7-9 to TRBJ2-1; TRBD2 matches at 14 bases. CDR1 and CDR2 (germline): SEHNR, FQNEAQ (reference sequence). The CDR3 length is 16 residues. Trimming at V came to 3 bases and at J to 8 bases, leaving 6 bases not matched to a gene. As DNA, the CDR3 is TGTGCCAGCAGCTTCGGGACTAGCGGGAGTACTGATGAGCAGTTCTTC. This gives the protein CASSFGTSGSTDEQFF.

V usage is TRBV2 and J usage is TRBJ2-7; D is undetermined. This CDR3 region has 11 residues. Trimming stripped 3 bases from V and 5 bases from J, with 5 bases between. Germline V gene sequence: CDR1 SNHLY, CDR2 FYNNEI. The CDR3 loop is CASSEVNEQYF. The CDR3, as DNA: TGTGCCAGCAGTGAGGTGAACGAGCAGTACTTC. The full variable domain, in which reference TRBV2 and TRBJ2-7 provide the parts outside the CDR3, is EPEVTQTPSHQVTQMGQEVILRCVPISNHLYFYWYRQILGQKVEFLVSFYNNEISEKSEIFDDQFSVERPDGSNFTLKIRSTKLEDSAMYFCASSEVNEQYFGPGTRLTVT.

This clonotype was recorded at least ten times. V is TRBV12-3 or TRBV12-4 and J is TRBJ2-5; D ambiguous. CDR3 size: 13 residues. Trimming left V 3 bases short and J 2 bases short, with 7 bases between. The CDR3 DNA sequence: TGTGCCAGCAGTTTCCCCGGACAAGAGACCCAGTACTTC. It specifies CASSFPGQETQYF.

This clonotype showed up just a few times. V and J are TRBV4-1 and TRBJ1-1, with D hard to call. V shed 1 base and J shed 7 bases, with 10 bases lying between them. The length of the CDR3 is 13 residues. Germline lookup yields CDR1 MGHRA and CDR2 YSYEKL. Written as DNA, the CDR3 is TGCGCCAGCAGCCAAGTCCAGAAGGGTGAAGCTTTCTTT. It translates to CASSQVQKGEAFF.

The V gene is TRBV29-1, the J gene TRBJ1-3, with 8 bases lining up with TRBD1. Germline V CDR1 and CDR2: SQVTM, ANQGSEA. CDR3 length: 14 amino acids. J lost 5 bases, V lost 7 bases, and 10 bases had no gene match. The CDR3 loop reads CSATYGQGRNTIYF. The DNA for the CDR3 is TGCAGCGCAACATATGGACAGGGTAGAAACACCATATATTTT.

This clonotype appeared a few times. The chain combines TRBV6-2 or TRBV6-3 with TRBJ1-2, with TRBD1 matching 9 bases. Germline V CDR1 and CDR2: MNHEY, SVGEGT. V was clipped by 2 bases and J by 8 bases; unmatched bases: 3. This CDR3 contains 13 residues. The CDR3: CASSYVDRGGYTF. In DNA form, the CDR3 reads TGTGCCAGCAGTTACGTGGACAGGGGCGGCTACACCTTC.

The chain carries TRBV4-3 and TRBJ2-1; 7 nucleotides line up with TRBD1. The CDR3 sequence is 17 residues long. Germline-derived CDR1 and CDR2 are LGHNA and YSLEER. V dropped 1 base and J dropped 1; count of bases not matched to a gene: 7. CDR3 in DNA: TGCGCCAGCAGCCAAGGAACCCGGGACAGTTCCTACAATGAGCAGTTCTTC. Translation gives CASSQGTRDSSYNEQFF.

This rearrangement joins TRBV7-9 to TRBJ2-7, with D perhaps TRBD1 (6 bases). CDR1 and CDR2 from the germline V gene are SEHNR and FQNEAQ (reference sequence). The V and J ends lost 5 bases and 3 bases respectively, with 17 bases between them. The CDR3 covers 15 residues. The CDR3 spells CASSRTQGSGYEQYF. DNA for the CDR3: TGTGCCAGCAGCCGAACCCAGGGGAGCGGCTACGAGCAGTACTTC.